These 26 T cell receptor beta chains originate from one sample sequenced in a study of blood T cells in healthy people across ages. Alongside a J-beta primer mix, a sample-barcoded 5' primer served in a second PCR lasting about 7 to 12 cycles. TCRdb passed the 5' RACE reads through MiXCR, listing each CDR3 protein once. The data hold about 1.4 million distinct CDR3 sequences, with approximately 59% observed a single time. Specimen: blood. The origin of the receptors is a man between 18 and 29 years old in good health.

V usage is TRBV6-1 and J usage is TRBJ1-2, with 9 bases fitting TRBD1. V dropped 7 bases and J dropped 4; count of bases not matched to a gene: 7. CDR3 length equals 14 residues. Germline V CDR1 and CDR2: MNHNS, SASEGT. The CDR3 DNA follows: TGTGCCAGCACCCGGGGACAGGGAAGCTATGGCTACACCTTC. It translates to CASTRGQGSYGYTF.

J is TRBJ2-3 and V is TRBV15, with 8 bases that match TRBD2. J was trimmed by 3 bases and V by 6 bases; bases with no gene match: 8. CDR3 length: 15 amino acids. Germline-derived CDR1 and CDR2 are LNHNV and YYDKDF (reference sequence). The chain's CDR3 is CATRAAGGRTDTQYF. The CDR3 DNA reads TGTGCCACCAGAGCTGCGGGGGGTAGGACAGATACGCAGTATTTT.

This clonotype was seen only a few times. CDR3 nucleotide sequence: TGCAGCGTCGGCGCGATGGGGAGCTCCTACGAGCAGTACTTC. Its translation is CSVGAMGSSYEQYF. The genes are TRBV29-1 and TRBJ2-7; tentatively, D is TRBD2 (5 bases). V was clipped by 6 bases and J by 0 bases, with 15 bases between them. The length of the CDR3 is 14 residues. In germline, CDR1 is SQVTM, CDR2 ANQGSEA.

This clonotype was observed a few times. The rearrangement joins TRBV29-1 to TRBJ2-3, with D perhaps TRBD2 (5 bases). V was trimmed by 3 bases and J by 3 bases, leaving 13 bases between them. The CDR3 covers 14 residues. Germline values: CDR1 SQVTM, CDR2 ANQGSEA. The CDR3 region has the DNA TGCAGCGTTGATACGGGGAGTAGGACAGATACGCAGTATTTT. It is translated as CSVDTGSRTDTQYF.

The V call is TRBV27, the J call TRBJ2-1; 8 bases are shared with TRBD1. Judging by the DNA end, TRBJ2-7 fits better; the J call may be wrong. Germline lookup yields CDR1 MNHEY and CDR2 SMNVEV (reference sequence). The CDR3 contains 17 residues. The CDR3 spells CASNLYLDGQGYNEQYF. CDR3 bases: TGTGCCAGCAACCTGTATCTCGATGGACAGGGCTACAATGAGCAGTACTTC.

The rearrangement links TRBV20-1 to TRBJ2-7; 7 bases agree with TRBD1. With V trimmed by 0 bases and J by 3 bases, 17 bases remained unmatched. Germline V gene sequence: CDR1 DFQATT, CDR2 SNEGSKA (reference sequence). This CDR3 has 18 amino acids. The CDR3 DNA follows: TGCAGTGCTAGAGATTGGTTGGACAGGAGTTTAATCCACTACGAGCAGTACTTC. Its translation: CSARDWLDRSLIHYEQYF.

The chain combines TRBV6-2 or TRBV6-3 with TRBJ2-4; maybe TRBD1 (6 bases). Judging by the DNA end, TRBJ2-5 fits better; the J call may be wrong. In germline, CDR1 is MNHEY, CDR2 SVGEGT. This CDR3 spans 16 amino acids. DNA of the CDR3: TGTGCCAGCAGCCAAACCCTACAGGGAACCCAAGAGACCCAGTACTTC. The encoded protein is CASSQTLQGTQETQYF.

The CDR3 sequence is CASAFLAGTTDTQYF. The CDR3 DNA sequence: TGTGCCAGTGCGTTTCTAGCGGGAACCACAGATACGCAGTATTTT. The V call is TRBV6-5, the J call TRBJ2-3, with 9 bases lining up with TRBD2. V shed 9 bases, J shed 2 bases, and the junction held 9 bases outside the gene matches. CDR1 is MNHEY, CDR2 SVGAGI, per germline. This CDR3 comprises 15 residues.

This clonotype was seen once. CDR3 residues: CASSLALVSGSNTGELFF. CDR3 DNA: TGTGCCAGCAGCTTAGCCCTCGTTTCAGGGTCAAACACCGGGGAGCTGTTTTTT. The V and J genes are TRBV11-2 and TRBJ2-2; tentatively, D is TRBD1 (5 bases). The germline gives CDR1 SGHAT, CDR2 FQNNGV. The CDR3 sequence is 18 residues long. Trimming left V 1 base short and J 2 bases short, with 17 bases between.

The CDR3 DNA is TGCGCCAGCAGCTTGGCCAGCCAGACCGTTGTTAACACCGGGGAGCTGTTTTTT. Translating gives CASSLASQTVVNTGELFF. This chain links TRBV5-1 with TRBJ2-2; D unresolved. V lost 0 bases and J 2 bases, leaving 17 bases between the germline ends. Germline assignment: CDR1 SGHRS and CDR2 YFSETQ. This CDR3 is 18 amino acids long. Full variable domain (rest looked up from reference TRBV5-1 and TRBJ2-2): KAGVTQTPRYLIKTRGQQVTLSCSPISGHRSVSWYQQTPGQGLQFLFEYFSETQRNKGNFPGRFSGRQFSNSRSEMNVSTLELGDSALYLCASSLASQTVVNTGELFFGEGSRLTVL.

This clonotype was counted a few times. The gene calls are TRBV7-9 and TRBJ2-4, with D possibly matching TRBD2 (5 bases). With the DNA end fitting TRBJ2-7 better, the J assignment may be wrong. Per the germline V gene, CDR1 is SEHNR and CDR2 is FQNEAQ (reference sequence). This CDR3 contains 12 residues. DNA for the CDR3: TGTGCCAGCGGAAAAGACTACTACGAGCAGTACTTC. This sequence encodes CASGKDYYEQYF.

The chain recombines TRBV7-8 with TRBJ2-3; D is uncertain. Trimming cost V 3 bases and J 0 bases, with 7 bases left between them. The germline CDR1 and CDR2 sequences are SGHVS and FQNEAQ. The CDR3 totals 14 residues. As DNA, the CDR3 is TGTGCCAGCAGCTTCGAACAAAGCACAGATACGCAGTATTTT. This codes for CASSFEQSTDTQYF.

V usage is TRBV2 and J usage is TRBJ2-7, with TRBD1 identical over 7 bases. There are 15 residues in the CDR3. J was trimmed by 2 bases and V by 0 bases; bases with no gene match: 4. Germline lookup yields CDR1 SNHLY and CDR2 FYNNEI. In nucleotides, the CDR3 is TGTGCCAGCAGTGAAGCGACAGGGTCGACCTACGAGCAGTACTTC. This encodes CASSEATGSTYEQYF.

The rearrangement uses TRBV7-6 and TRBJ2-7; D possibly corresponds to TRBD1 (6 bases). The tail of the sequence fits TRBJ2-1 better, so the J call may be wrong. The CDR3 totals 14 residues. CDR1 and CDR2 (germline): SGHVS, FNYEAQ. The CDR3 DNA follows: TGTGCCAGCAGGGAAGACAGGACCTCCTACGAGCAGTTCTTC. Translated: CASREDRTSYEQFF.

This clonotype appeared once. J is TRBJ2-1 and V is TRBV26; the table's D call TRBD1 went unverified against the DNA. TRBV26 is labeled a pseudogene. This CDR3 has 18 amino acids. This CDR3 is CASSSSPRVMNPYNEQFF. CDR3 in DNA: TGTGCCAGCAGTTCATCCCCCAGGGTAATGAACCCTTACAATGAGCAGTTCTTC.

This chain connects TRBV28 to TRBJ1-1, with 11 positions matching TRBD1. V was clipped by 5 bases and J by 7 bases; unmatched bases: 6. The CDR3 has 14 amino acids. CDR1 is MDHEN and CDR2 is SYDVKM in the germline V gene. The CDR3 bases are TGTGCCAGCAGTCCGGAGGGACAGGGGGTTGAAGCTTTCTTT. Its translation is CASSPEGQGVEAFF. Complete variable domain (other parts from reference TRBV28 and TRBJ1-1): DVKVTQSSRYLVKRTGEKVFLECVQDMDHENMFWYRQDPGLGLRLIYFSYDVKMKEKGDIPEGYSVSREKKERFSLILESASTNQTSMYLCASSPEGQGVEAFFGQGTRLTVV.

CDR3 bases: TGTGCCAGCAGCTTACGGACGTTTAATTTCCATGGCTACACCTTC. Residues: CASSLRTFNFHGYTF. The V gene is TRBV5-6, the J gene TRBJ1-2; the D is unclear. CDR3 length: 15 residues. V was trimmed by 2 bases and J by 6 bases, leaving 17 bases between them. Germline V lookup: CDR1 SGHDT, CDR2 YYEEEE.

This CDR3 is CSARAGQGSSPLHF. The CDR3 bases are TGCAGTGCTAGAGCAGGACAGGGGAGTTCACCCCTCCACTTT. J is TRBJ1-6 and V is TRBV20-1; TRBD1 matches at 9 bases. Trimming at V came to 1 base and at J to 9 bases, leaving 4 bases not matched to a gene. This CDR3 is built from 14 residues. Per germline, CDR1 DFQATT and CDR2 SNEGSKA (reference sequence).

This chain joins TRBV27 and TRBJ2-1, with 11 bases fitting TRBD2. The V segment lost 3 bases and the J segment 4 bases; nucleotides outside the gene matches: 8. The CDR3 contains 17 residues. The germline CDR1 and CDR2 sequences are MNHEY and SMNVEV (reference sequence). CDR3 sequence reads: CASSFLQGLAAYNEQFF. Written as DNA, the CDR3 is TGTGCCAGCAGTTTCCTGCAGGGACTAGCGGCTTACAATGAGCAGTTCTTC.

The chain carries TRBV7-2 and TRBJ2-6; weak D call: TRBD1 (5 bases). The ends were cut back, 1 base at V and 1 base at J, with 20 bases in the middle. This CDR3 has 20 residues. Germline loops: CDR1 SGHTA, CDR2 FQGNSA. Written as DNA, the CDR3 is TGTGCCAGCAGCTTAGTGGCCCAGCAGGGTGTATCATCTGGGGCCAACGTCCTGACTTTC. The encoded protein is CASSLVAQQGVSSGANVLTF.

The rearrangement uses TRBV2 and TRBJ2-3; 11 bases fit TRBD2. The CDR3 consists of 15 residues. V was pared by 6 bases and J by 4 bases, with 6 bases of the junction left unmatched. The germline gives CDR1 SNHLY, CDR2 FYNNEI. The CDR3 spells CASSTSGRIADTQYF. The CDR3 region has the DNA TGTGCCAGCAGCACTAGCGGGAGAATCGCAGATACGCAGTATTTT.

The rearrangement uses TRBV7-2 and TRBJ2-3, with TRBD2 identical over 7 bases. Per germline, CDR1 SGHTA and CDR2 FQGNSA. The CDR3 is 14 amino acids. With V trimmed by 3 bases and J by 5 bases, 5 bases remained unmatched. The CDR3 DNA reads as TGTGCCAGCAGCTTCTCAGGGAGGGGAGATACGCAGTATTTT. This encodes CASSFSGRGDTQYF.

This sequence joins TRBV6-6 and TRBJ1-4; the D gene is possibly TRBD1 (6 bases). V was pared by 2 bases and J by 7 bases, with 11 bases between. The CDR3 extends over 14 amino acids. The germline V gene encodes CDR1 MNHNY and CDR2 SVGAGI (reference sequence). CDR3 sequence reads: CASSYGTISEKLFF. CDR3 bases: TGTGCCAGCAGTTACGGGACAATTTCTGAAAAACTGTTTTTT.

This clonotype was seen just once. The gene calls are TRBV20-1 and TRBJ2-5, with D hard to call. The CDR3 loop spans 12 amino acids. V was clipped by 3 bases and J by 4 bases, with 9 bases between them. The germline V gene encodes CDR1 DFQATT and CDR2 SNEGSKA (reference sequence). As DNA, the CDR3 is TGCAGTGCTAGCCCTACGGGAGAGACCCAGTACTTC. Translating it yields CSASPTGETQYF.

The chain uses TRBV2 and TRBJ2-3; unclear D gene. Germline V gene data show CDR1 as SNHLY and CDR2 as FYNNEI. Trimming left V 2 bases short and J 4 bases short, with 10 bases between. The length of the CDR3 is 14 residues. The CDR3 coding sequence is TGTGCCAGCAGTGAATCAGTTGGGTCAGATACGCAGTATTTT. It is translated as CASSESVGSDTQYF.

With regard to this clonotype: A read error is possible here, since a much larger clone lies one base away. J is TRBJ2-7 and V is TRBV6-2 or TRBV6-3; tentative D call: TRBD1 (6 bases). This CDR3 is 13 amino acids long. The ends were cut back, 6 bases at V and 2 bases at J, with 11 bases in the middle. The germline CDR1 and CDR2 sequences are MNHEY and SVGEGT. CDR3 sequence reads: CASRLDSTYEQYF. Written as DNA, the CDR3 is TGTGCCAGCAGACTGGACAGCACCTACGAGCAGTACTTC.